The T cell receptor beta chain under discussion was sequenced for a study of T-cell reconstitution after alpha-beta-depleted transplantation in children. This clonotype was detected ten times or more. Preparation of the TCRbeta library involved a method that used unique molecular identifiers. TCRdb processed the PCR reads anew with MiXCR; each CDR3 protein has one entry. The sample carries hundreds of thousands of distinct CDR3 sequences, approximately 22% recorded once. The CDR3 runs 14 residues. The V end was cut by 1 base, the J end by 2 bases, with 9 bases between. The chain recombines TRBV12-3 or TRBV12-4 with TRBJ2-7; D uncertain. Material: PBMCs, mostly from graft donor cells, obtained 360 days after TCRalphabeta/CD19-depleted stem cell transplant. The TCR originated in a boy in the first two years of life who had a stem cell transplant for acute myeloid leukemia, so the T cells may come from the graft donor. The CDR3 nucleotides read TGTGCCAGCAGTTTAGATCCGGCCCCCTACGAGCAGTACTTC. It translates to CASSLDPAPYEQYF.